The sequence of this T cell receptor beta chain was determined in a study of T cells in Graves' hyperthyroidism and ophthalmopathy. Study at large: At initial diagnosis, before any treatment had begun, peripheral blood was obtained.

Study-wide results and caveats: Ophthalmopathy stood apart from stable hyperthyroidism in a 13 V-J model.

This clonotype was seen at least ten times. Its antigen is still unknown. Patients having uncontrolled infection, another autoimmune disease, pregnancy or lactation were not included. Out of less than 12 ml of fresh peripheral blood came the PBMCs. Trimming cost V 4 bases and J 1 base, with 7 bases left between them. This CDR3 has 13 residues. Germline V gene sequence: CDR1 ENHRY, CDR2 SYGVKD. TCR beta CDR3 sequences were amplified from RNA transcripts. The HTBI primer set drove a first-round RT-PCR of the TCR CDR3. A single record per CDR3 protein comes from TCRdb applying MiXCR to the multiplex PCR reads. The sample gives hundreds of thousands of distinct CDR3 sequences, roughly 13% of which show up once; under 30% is in the top ten.

This TCR was recovered from a man aged 50 or older with Graves' ophthalmopathy. The chain employs TRBV10-3 and TRBJ1-1, with D possibly being TRBD1 (6 bases). Sequencing was carried out using blood. The CDR3 coding sequence is TGTGCCATCAGTGGGACAGAGAACACTGAAGCTTTCTTT. Residues: CAISGTENTEAFF.